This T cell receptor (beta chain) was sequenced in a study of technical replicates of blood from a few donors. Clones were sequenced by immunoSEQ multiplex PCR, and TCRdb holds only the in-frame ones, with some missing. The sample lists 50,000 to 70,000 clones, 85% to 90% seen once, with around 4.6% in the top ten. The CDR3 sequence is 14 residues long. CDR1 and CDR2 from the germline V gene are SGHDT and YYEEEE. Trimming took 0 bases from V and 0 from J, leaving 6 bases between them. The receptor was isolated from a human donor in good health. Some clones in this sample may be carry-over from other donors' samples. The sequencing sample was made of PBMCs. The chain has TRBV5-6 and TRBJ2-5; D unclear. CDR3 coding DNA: TGTGCCAGCAGCTTGGGACACTACCAAGAGACCCAGTACTTC. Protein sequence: CASSLGHYQETQYF.